In its sample, the clone carrying this T cell receptor (beta chain) was seen a few times. The antigen is not known. The sample originates from a study of type 1 regulatory T cells. Looking at the study overall: An in vitro protocol generated T-allo10, a Tr1-enriched, alloantigen-specific CD4 T cell product.

This CDR3 contains 13 residues. Germline assignment: CDR1 SGHTA and CDR2 FQGNSA. The V gene lost 5 bases and the J gene lost 3 bases, with 11 bases spanning the gap. TCRdb re-derived calls from the reads in MiXCR, one entry per CDR3 protein. The sample includes more than 50,000 distinct CDR3 sequences, 62% of them seen just once. General study results and limits: Tr1 cells had a more restricted TCR repertoire than non-Tr1 cells.

This chain links TRBV7-2 with TRBJ2-7; D unclear. This sequence was found in a human donor in good health. The sample taken for sequencing was cultured non-Tr1 T cells, either the whole culture or a sorted T cell fraction (not recorded which). CDR3 residues: CASSQATLYEQYF. The CDR3 DNA reads TGTGCCAGCAGCCAGGCAACCCTCTACGAGCAGTACTTC.